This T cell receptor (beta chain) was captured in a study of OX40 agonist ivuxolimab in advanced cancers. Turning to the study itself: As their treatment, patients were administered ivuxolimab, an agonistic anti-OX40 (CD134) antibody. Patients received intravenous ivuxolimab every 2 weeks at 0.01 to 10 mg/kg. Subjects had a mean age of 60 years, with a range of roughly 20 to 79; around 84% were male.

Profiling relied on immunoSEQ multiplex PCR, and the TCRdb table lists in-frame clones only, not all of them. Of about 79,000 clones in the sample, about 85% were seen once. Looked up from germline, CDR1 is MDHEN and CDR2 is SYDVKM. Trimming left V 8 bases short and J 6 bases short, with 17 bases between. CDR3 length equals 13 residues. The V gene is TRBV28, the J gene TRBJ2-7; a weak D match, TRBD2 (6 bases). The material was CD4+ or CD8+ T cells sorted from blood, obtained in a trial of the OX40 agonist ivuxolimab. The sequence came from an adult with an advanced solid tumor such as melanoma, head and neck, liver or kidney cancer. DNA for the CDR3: TGTGCCAGCTTACCCGGGAGAAGGCTCGAGCAGTACTTC. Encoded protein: CASLPGRRLEQYF.